This T cell receptor beta chain derives from a study of blood T cell repertoires in COVID-19. Study details: Samples representing acute and convalescent COVID-19 were sourced from the United States, Italy and Spain. PBMCs, B-cell-depleted T cells, or T cells provided the cDNA or gDNA that made up the material.

Germline values: CDR1 SNHLY, CDR2 FYNNEI. The CDR3 is made up of 12 amino acids. Unmatched junction bases numbered 7, after V lost 9 bases and J lost 6 bases. Original data processing: Reference gene primer amplification in the assay estimated nucleated cell counts. The repertoire was sequenced with immunoSEQ multiplex PCR; TCRdb's copy has only in-frame clones and lacks some. That table is the source of V, J and clone size, and D and trimming were worked out from the DNA. The table has 99,000 or so clones, approximately 85% seen once; the top ten hold 4% to 5%. Sequenced material: peripheral blood. The clonotype originates from a man aged 50-59 years with acute or convalescent COVID-19. The chain is built from TRBV2 and TRBJ1-2; 7 nucleotides match TRBD1. CDR3 sequence reads: CASTQTGNGYTF. The CDR3 region has the DNA TGTGCCAGTACCCAGACAGGGAATGGCTACACCTTC.